This T cell receptor beta chain was profiled in a study of blood T cell repertoires in COVID-19. The overall study: The United States, Italy and Spain provided the acute and convalescent COVID-19 samples. Sources were T cells, B-cell-depleted T cells, or PBMCs; the material itself was cDNA or gDNA.

Only in-frame clones appear in the TCRdb table, and some are missing; sequencing was by immunoSEQ multiplex PCR. The table lists 7,000 to 8,500 clones, 88% of them singletons. This clone came up once. This clonotype was obtained from a woman aged 50 to 60 with active or convalescent COVID-19. Sequenced material: peripheral blood.

Here the CDR3 reads CASSIGLAANTGELFF. CDR3 coding DNA: TGTGCCAGTAGTATAGGACTAGCAGCGAACACCGGGGAGCTGTTTTTT. This chain links TRBV19 with TRBJ2-2, with TRBD2 matching over 7 bases. V trimming: 1 base; J trimming: 0 bases; junction bases outside the gene matches: 2. CDR1 and CDR2 (germline): LNHDA, SQIVND (reference sequence). CDR3 length: 16 amino acids.